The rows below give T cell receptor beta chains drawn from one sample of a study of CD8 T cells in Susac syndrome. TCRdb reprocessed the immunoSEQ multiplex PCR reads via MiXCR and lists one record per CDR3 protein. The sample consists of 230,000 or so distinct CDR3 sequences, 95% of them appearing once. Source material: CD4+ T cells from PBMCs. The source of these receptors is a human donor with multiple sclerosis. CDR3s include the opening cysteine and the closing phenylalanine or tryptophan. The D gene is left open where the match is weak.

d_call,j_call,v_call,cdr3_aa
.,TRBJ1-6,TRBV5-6,CASGIGSSPLHF
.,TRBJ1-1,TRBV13,CASTAWGTAEAFF
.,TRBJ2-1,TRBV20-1,CSAIEVRSYNEQFF
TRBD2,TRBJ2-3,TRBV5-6,CASSPRGGLEGGTDTQYF
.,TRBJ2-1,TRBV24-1,CATSARGEQFF
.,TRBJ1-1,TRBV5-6,CASSLRPVANTEAFF
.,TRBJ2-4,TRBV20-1,CSARVETNSLREGIQYF
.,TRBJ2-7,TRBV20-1,CSARDLGVRAYEQYF
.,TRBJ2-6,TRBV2,CASSESRSGANVLTF
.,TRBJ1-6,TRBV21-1,CASSTRGTVNSPLHF
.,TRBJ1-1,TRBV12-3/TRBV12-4,CASSLAGGNTEAFF
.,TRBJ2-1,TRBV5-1,CASSPGGLSSYNEQFF
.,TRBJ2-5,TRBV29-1,CSVELARGETQYF
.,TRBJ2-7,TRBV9,CASSVLQGNDVQYF